This T cell receptor beta chain stems from a study of T cells in Graves' hyperthyroidism and ophthalmopathy. Germline loops: CDR1 SGHAT, CDR2 FQNNGV. J was trimmed by 2 bases and V by 4 bases; bases with no gene match: 3. The CDR3 sequence is 14 residues long. Amplification targeted TCR beta CDR3 regions from RNA transcripts. HTBI primers were the set used in a first-round RT-PCR of the TCR CDR3. MiXCR, applied by TCRdb to the multiplex PCR reads, yields one record per CDR3 protein. The sample shows 500,000 to 650,000 distinct CDR3 sequences, around 13% of them seen only once. This clonotype appeared a single time. This clone may be a read error of a much larger clone one base away.

Sequencing was done on a sample of blood. The genes are TRBV11-2 and TRBJ1-2; 8 bases align to TRBD1. The TCR was taken from a woman in her forties or fifties with Graves' ophthalmopathy. The CDR3 reads CASSWSGGNYGYTF. CDR3 DNA sequence: TGTGCCAGCAGCTGGTCAGGGGGCAACTATGGCTACACCTTC.